Sequencing of this T cell receptor beta chain was carried out in a study of a mutant IDH1 vaccine in newly diagnosed glioma. On the study more broadly: Once 4-6 weeks had passed after radiotherapy alone, vaccination started, or it started with temozolomide cycles. Treated individuals were around 60% male and roughly 40% female, averaging about 37 years of age.

As concerns this clone: Its target is not known.

Sequenced by immunoSEQ multiplex PCR; TCRdb stores in-frame clones only, minus some. Of tens of thousands of clones in the sample, approximately 81% were seen once. The time point here: week 35, safety follow-up. All doses held 300 ug of mutant IDH1 20-mer peptide, with topical imiquimod. Patients underwent eight vaccinations, which took place in weeks 1, 3, 5, 7, 11, 15, 19 and 23. This material consisted of PBMCs, taken from a glioma patient whose treatment included an IDH1 peptide vaccine. The sequence derives from a man between 18 and 35 years old with glioma.

The CDR3 sequence: CASSLPPLAGDSGANVLTF. DNA for the CDR3: TGTGCCAGCAGCTTGCCCCCTCTCGCGGGAGACTCTGGGGCCAACGTCCTGACTTTC. This sequence joins TRBV5-4 and TRBJ2-6; 7 nucleotides line up with TRBD2. With 1 base clipped from V and 0 bases from J, the junction kept 10 bases outside the gene matches. The CDR3 runs 19 residues. Germline CDR1 SGHNT, CDR2 YYREEE (reference sequence).